This T cell receptor (beta chain) was captured in a study of blood T cell repertoires in COVID-19 (dated by TCRdb to the early 2020s). In terms of the full investigation: The collaborator samples originated in the United States, Italy and Spain and spanned the acute and convalescent phases of COVID-19. The material from the prospective study consisted of cDNA or gDNA derived from T cells, B-cell-depleted T cells, or PBMCs. The dataset comprised deeply sampled blood TCRbeta repertoires from subjects exposed to, actively infected with, or recovered from COVID-19. The repertoires were released in a freely available public database intended as a resource for research on the immune response to SARS-CoV-2. Samples were obtained from the ongoing ImmuneRACE study (first 160 participants) and from about 1,300 subjects provided by 6 global collaborators. A de-identified subject ID, COVID-19 status, age in years and sex were almost always included in the sample metadata. Where available, HLA class I and class II types were obtained from metadata supplied by the sample provider rather than from assay-based typing. On the study overall, not on this receptor specifically: How much clinical and demographic metadata was included differed by source and by participant, and the metadata was provided uncurated.

From V the trimming removes 7 bases and from J it removes 8 bases, while the gene matches leave 6 bases of the junction unaccounted for. CDR1 is given as MNHEY and CDR2 as SVGEGT, both from the germline V gene. The CDR3 goes from the cysteine to the phenylalanine over 14 residues. Only the CDR3 part of the read is kept: 42 bases, read in frame from the first base. TCRbeta CDR3 regions were amplified from genomic DNA using the immunoSEQ Assay, a bias-controlled multiplex PCR. On the authors' methods: Within the assay, amplification of reference gene primers was used to estimate how many nucleated cells each sample contained. To quantify the absolute abundance of each unique TCRbeta CDR3 rearrangement, sequence reads were collapsed and filtered. For each sample, productive Simpson clonality was calculated as the square root of Simpson's diversity index across productive rearrangements. The source is immuneACCESS, and TCRdb retained only in-frame sequences with V and J called. Part of the clones is not carried over; for the studies checked, unresolved V genes explain less than half of this, and the remainder is unexplained. V and J calls plus clone size are reproduced from that table; the DNA served to infer D and trimming. This sample holds 210,000 or so clones; roughly 80% were observed only once. Of the sample, roughly 20% falls within the top ten clones.

As regards this clone: There is no known antigen for this receptor. Base qualities are missing; no much larger clone stands one base away.

Whole blood was collected in K2EDTA tubes by collaborating institutions according to the institutions' own protocols. For TCRbeta analysis, collaborator samples were shipped as frozen whole blood, as isolated PBMCs, or as DNA extracted from either sample type. The V gene is TRBV6-2 or TRBV6-3 and the J gene is TRBJ1-6; a stretch of 9 junction bases matches TRBD1. This receptor was identified in a woman aged 80 or over with active or convalescent COVID-19. The sample was peripheral blood. The CDR3 region reads CASNPRDRDSPLHF. The nucleotides are TGTGCCAGCAACCCCAGGGACAGGGATTCACCCCTCCACTTT.